Reported below is one TCR beta chain. Patients with Susac syndrome showed fulfilment of recently defined diagnostic criteria for definite or probable disease. This sample is drawn from a study of CD8 T cells in Susac syndrome. Study summary: At the time of blood draw, patients with Susac syndrome were therapy-naive, receiving corticosteroids, or receiving intravenous immunoglobulin alone.

This CDR3 is built from 15 residues. V shed 5 bases, J shed 7 bases, and the junction held 10 bases outside the gene matches. Germline V gives CDR1 SGHRS, CDR2 YFSETQ. RNA in amounts of roughly 0.5 to 1 ug was reverse transcribed with random hexamers. TCRdb analysed the immunoSEQ multiplex PCR reads with MiXCR anew, one entry per CDR3 protein. The sample has around 200,000 distinct CDR3 sequences, 90% to 96% seen once. The chain employs TRBV5-1 and TRBJ2-1; TRBD2 aligns across 9 bases. The sequence came from a human donor with Susac syndrome. The sample taken for sequencing was CD4+ T cells from PBMCs. The CDR3 sequence: CASSSATSGWNEQFF. Here the CDR3 DNA reads TGCGCCAGCAGTTCCGCGACTAGCGGTTGGAATGAGCAGTTCTTC.